The next 14 T cell receptor beta chains were all read from a single sample in a study of blood T cell repertoires in COVID-19. Profiling relied on immunoSEQ multiplex PCR, and the TCRdb table lists in-frame clones only, not all of them. The sample yields a few hundred thousand clones, about 87% seen once. The specimen was PBMCs or T cells enriched from blood (not recorded which). These receptors originate from a woman aged 45-65 years who had recovered from COVID-19.

This chain links TRBV7-9 with TRBJ1-5; TRBD1 aligns across 9 bases. With V trimmed by 6 bases and J by 3 bases, 6 bases remained unmatched. The CDR3 contains 15 residues. CDR1 and CDR2 from the germline V gene are SEHNR and FQNEAQ (reference sequence). CDR3 nucleotides: TGTGCCAGCAGTCGGGACAGGGCCAACAATCAGCCCCAGCATTTT. This gives the protein CASSRDRANNQPQHF.

About this clone: A junction boundary mismatches the germline segment, possibly from a read error. This chain connects TRBV2 to TRBJ2-7; D uncertain. This CDR3 has 14 residues. Per germline, CDR1 SNHLY and CDR2 FYNNEI. The CDR3 reads CASREGRVDYEQYF. The CDR3 DNA sequence: TGTGCCAGCAGGGAAGGACGGGTGGACTACGAGCAGTACTTC. Full variable domain (outside the CDR3, taken from reference TRBV2 and TRBJ2-7): EPEVTQTPSHQVTQMGQEVILRCVPISNHLYFYWYRQILGQKVEFLVSFYNNEISEKSEIFDDQFSVERPDGSNFTLKIRSTKLEDSAMYFCASREGRVDYEQYFGPGTRLTVT.

The CDR3: CASSVGQPNEKLFF. CDR3 DNA sequence: TGCGCCAGCAGCGTTGGACAGCCTAATGAAAAACTGTTTTTT. This chain joins TRBV5-1 and TRBJ1-4; tentatively, D is TRBD1 (6 bases). Germline CDR1 reads SGHRS; CDR2 reads YFSETQ. V was shortened by 4 bases and J by 3 bases, with 10 bases between the two germline ends. The CDR3 has 14 amino acids.

The rearrangement links TRBV3-1 (or the pseudogene TRBV3-2) to TRBJ2-7; D not certain. The CDR3 covers 14 residues. The V gene's germline CDR1 is LGHDT and CDR2 YNNKEL (reference sequence). The V end lost 7 bases, the J end lost 1 base, and 14 bases lay between the germline ends. The CDR3 protein is CASTSTPESYEQYF. CDR3 DNA sequence: TGTGCCAGCACCTCCACCCCGGAGTCCTACGAGCAGTACTTC.

This clone appeared once. The chain uses TRBV7-2 and TRBJ1-3; 8 bases agree with TRBD1. This CDR3 region has 17 residues. From germline, CDR1 is SGHTA and CDR2 FQGNSA. V lost 5 bases, J lost 3 bases, and 12 bases stayed unmatched. CDR3 region: CASSPQGGGRDGNTIYF. CDR3 coding DNA: TGTGCCAGCAGCCCACAGGGGGGAGGGAGGGATGGAAACACCATATATTTT.

V gene TRBV2 combines with J gene TRBJ2-2; TRBD1 might be the D (5 bases). The CDR3 sequence is 15 residues long. Germline values: CDR1 SNHLY, CDR2 FYNNEI. The V end was cut by 2 bases, the J end by 4 bases, with 11 bases between. The DNA for the CDR3 is TGTGCCAGCAGTGAAAGGTCCAGGGCCACCGGGGAGCTGTTTTTT. This sequence encodes CASSERSRATGELFF.

The chain is built from TRBV24-1 and TRBJ2-6, with D unresolved. Trimming removed 9 bases at V and 1 base at J, with 9 bases between. Germline V gene sequence: CDR1 KGHDR, CDR2 SFDVKD. The CDR3 is made up of 14 amino acids. The CDR3 here is CATATASGANVLTF. In DNA form, the CDR3 reads TGTGCCACCGCCACAGCTTCTGGGGCCAACGTCCTGACTTTC.

V is TRBV6-5 and J is TRBJ1-1, with D hard to call. The CDR3 is 13 amino acids. V shed 0 bases and J shed 7 bases, with 9 bases lying between them. The V gene's germline CDR1 is MNHEY and CDR2 SVGAGI. The CDR3: CASSYSSGLEAFF. DNA of the CDR3: TGTGCCAGCAGTTACTCGAGTGGGCTTGAAGCTTTCTTT.

This clone showed up just once. This chain connects TRBV9 to TRBJ2-1, with D hard to call. Deletions cut 2 bases from V and 0 bases from J, with 9 bases between. CDR1 and CDR2 (germline): SGDLS, YYNGEE. The CDR3 spans 15 residues. Written as DNA, the CDR3 is TGTGCCAGCAGCGTTCTTGAGAGCTCCTACAATGAGCAGTTCTTC. It is translated as CASSVLESSYNEQFF.

This rearrangement joins TRBV10-1 to TRBJ2-2, with D perhaps matching TRBD2 (5 bases). Between the trimmed V and J ends, which lost 6 bases and 0 bases, there was a span of 17 bases. This CDR3 is built from 17 residues. CDR1 is WNHNN, CDR2 SYGVQD, per germline (reference sequence). Here the CDR3 DNA reads TGCGCCAGCAGCCTCCCGGGGAAGCGGTCGAACACCGGGGAGCTGTTTTTT. Amino acid sequence: CASSLPGKRSNTGELFF.

The chain carries TRBV27 and TRBJ2-7; TRBD2 might be the D (6 bases). The CDR3 totals 12 residues. Germline CDR1 MNHEY, CDR2 SMNVEV (reference sequence). V was trimmed by 5 bases and J by 13 bases, leaving 18 bases between them. CDR3 in amino acids: CASSPLREVIYF. In DNA, the CDR3 is TGTGCCAGCAGTCCCTTGCGGGAAGTAATTTACTTC.

The chain is built from TRBV3-1 (or the pseudogene TRBV3-2) and TRBJ2-2, with TRBD1 as a possible D gene (7 bases). Trimming took 6 bases from V and 5 from J, leaving 13 bases between them. The CDR3 runs 14 residues. Germline loops: CDR1 LGHDT, CDR2 YNNKEL (reference sequence). CDR3 in amino acids: CASRRQGGTGELFF. The DNA of the CDR3 is TGTGCCAGCAGGCGACAGGGAGGTACCGGGGAGCTGTTTTTT.

This clone was picked up one time. The chain joins TRBV7-6 to TRBJ2-2; D is possibly TRBD1 (6 bases). Trimming took 5 bases from V and 1 from J, leaving 11 bases between them. This CDR3 spans 15 amino acids. From germline, CDR1 is SGHVS and CDR2 FNYEAQ. CDR3 DNA: TGTGCCAGCAGCGCGACAGGTGTGAACACCGGGGAGCTGTTTTTT. This codes for CASSATGVNTGELFF.

The genes are TRBV28 and TRBJ1-6, with TRBD1 matching 7 bases. Germline V gives CDR1 MDHEN, CDR2 SYDVKM. CDR3 length: 17 residues. Unmatched junction bases numbered 7, after V lost 5 bases and J lost 0 bases. CDR3 bases: TGTGCCAGCAGTCGGACAGGCCTAAGCTCCTATAATTCACCCCTCCACTTT. Protein sequence: CASSRTGLSSYNSPLHF.